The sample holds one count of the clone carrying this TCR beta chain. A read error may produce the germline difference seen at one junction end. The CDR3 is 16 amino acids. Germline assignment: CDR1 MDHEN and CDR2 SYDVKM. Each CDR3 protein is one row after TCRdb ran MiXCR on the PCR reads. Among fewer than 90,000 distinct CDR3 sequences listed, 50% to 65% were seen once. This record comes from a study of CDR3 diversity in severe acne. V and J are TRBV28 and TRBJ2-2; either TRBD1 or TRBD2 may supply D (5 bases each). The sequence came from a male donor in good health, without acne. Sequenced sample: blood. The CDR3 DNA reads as TGTGCCAGCAGCCAGAGCACCGGGGCGGGCACCGGGGAGCTGTTTTTC. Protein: CASSQSTGAGTGELFF. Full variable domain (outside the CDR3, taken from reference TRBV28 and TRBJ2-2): DVKVTQSSRYLVKRTGEKVFLECVQDMDHENMFWYRQDPGLGLRLIYFSYDVKMKEKGDIPEGYSVSREKKERFSLILESASTNQTSMYLCASSQSTGAGTGELFFGEGSRLTVL.